This T cell receptor beta chain was found in a study of monozygotic twins with inflammatory bowel disease. Blood samples of approximately 2.4 ml were drawn from every donor. As for this clonotype: The antigen is undetermined.

Overall study results and limits: Subtypes among T cells remained indistinguishable.

This CDR3 spans 17 amino acids. Germline V gives CDR1 MNHNS, CDR2 SASEGT. The input for each TCR library was approximately 4,000 ng of total RNA. Following a re-call of the 5' RACE reads, TCRdb has one entry per CDR3 protein and lacks DNA. Reported are around 380,000 distinct CDR3 sequences; the ten largest clones contain about 2.3%. The sequence was obtained from a human donor with ulcerative colitis or Crohn's disease, or a healthy co-twin of an affected twin (not recorded which). Sequences were obtained from blood. The chain carries TRBV6-1 and TRBJ2-1; absent DNA, TCRdb's TRBD1 call cannot be checked. CDR3 in amino acids: CATNEGGPPSSYNEQFF.